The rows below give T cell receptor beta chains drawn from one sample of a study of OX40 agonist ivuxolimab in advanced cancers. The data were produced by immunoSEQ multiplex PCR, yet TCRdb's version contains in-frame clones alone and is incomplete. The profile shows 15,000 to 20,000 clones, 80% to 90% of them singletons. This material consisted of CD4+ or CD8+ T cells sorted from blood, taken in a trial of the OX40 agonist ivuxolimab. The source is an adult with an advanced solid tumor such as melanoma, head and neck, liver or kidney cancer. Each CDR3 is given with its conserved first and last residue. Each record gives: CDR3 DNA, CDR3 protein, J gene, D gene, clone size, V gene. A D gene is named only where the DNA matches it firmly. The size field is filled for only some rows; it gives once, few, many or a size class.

CDR3nt: TGTGCCAGCAGCTTAATAGGCTCGACAGTCCACGAGCAGTACTTC
CDR3aa: CASSLIGSTVHEQYF
j_gene: TRBJ2-7
d_gene: .
abundance: .
v_gene: TRBV11-2

CDR3nt: TGTGCCAGCAGGGACCTTGCAGATACGCAGTATTTT
CDR3aa: CASRDLADTQYF
j_gene: TRBJ2-3
d_gene: .
abundance: .
v_gene: TRBV6-6

CDR3nt: TGCGCCAGCAGCCCGGGACAGGTGACATATGGCTACACCTTC
CDR3aa: CASSPGQVTYGYTF
j_gene: TRBJ1-2
d_gene: TRBD1
abundance: once
v_gene: TRBV5-1

CDR3nt: TGTGCCTGGAGTGAAGGGTTGAACACTGAAGCTTTCTTT
CDR3aa: CAWSEGLNTEAFF
j_gene: TRBJ1-1
d_gene: .
abundance: .
v_gene: TRBV30

CDR3nt: TGTGCCAGCACTCGCACAGGGTCCTCTAATTCACCCCTCCACTTT
CDR3aa: CASTRTGSSNSPLHF
j_gene: TRBJ1-6
d_gene: .
abundance: .
v_gene: TRBV27

CDR3nt: TGCGCCAGCAGCCCAGGGACAGGGGGCGCGGACACCGGGGAGCTGTTTTTT
CDR3aa: CASSPGTGGADTGELFF
j_gene: TRBJ2-2
d_gene: TRBD1
abundance: .
v_gene: TRBV5-1

CDR3nt: TGTGCCAGCAGTGAAGCCCCACTACTATTTAGCAATCAGCCCCAGCATTTT
CDR3aa: CASSEAPLLFSNQPQHF
j_gene: TRBJ1-5
d_gene: .
abundance: .
v_gene: TRBV2

CDR3nt: TGTGCCAGCAGCCTCTCTAGCGGGAGGGGCTCCTACAATGAGCAGTTCTTC
CDR3aa: CASSLSSGRGSYNEQFF
j_gene: TRBJ2-1
d_gene: TRBD2
abundance: .
v_gene: TRBV7-9

CDR3nt: TGTGCCAGCAGTGTACTCAAGGCCGTCCGGGCCGGGGAGCTGTTTTTT
CDR3aa: CASSVLKAVRAGELFF
j_gene: TRBJ2-2
d_gene: .
abundance: once
v_gene: TRBV2

CDR3nt: TGTGCCAGCAGCTTGCACCTCATGAACACTGAAGCTTTCTTT
CDR3aa: CASSLHLMNTEAFF
j_gene: TRBJ1-1
d_gene: .
abundance: few
v_gene: TRBV7-8

CDR3nt: TGTGCCAGCAGCTTAGAGGGGGGGCGCGGCACCGGGGAGCTGTTTTTT
CDR3aa: CASSLEGGRGTGELFF
j_gene: TRBJ2-2
d_gene: .
abundance: .
v_gene: TRBV11-2

CDR3nt: TGTGCCAGCAGCTCGACTAGCGGGAGGGAGGGCAATGAGCAGTTCTTC
CDR3aa: CASSSTSGREGNEQFF
j_gene: TRBJ2-1
d_gene: TRBD2
abundance: .
v_gene: TRBV7-9

CDR3nt: TGCGCCAGCAGCCAAGTAGTGAGCAGCTCCTACGAGCAGTACTTC
CDR3aa: CASSQVVSSSYEQYF
j_gene: TRBJ2-7
d_gene: .
abundance: .
v_gene: TRBV4-1

CDR3nt: TGTGCCAGCAGCTTCTTGAAGTTTTCTGAAGCTTTCTTT
CDR3aa: CASSFLKFSEAFF
j_gene: TRBJ1-1
d_gene: .
abundance: once
v_gene: TRBV11-2

CDR3nt: TGTGCCAGCATGGACAGCCCCATAAATGAAAAACTGTTTTTT
CDR3aa: CASMDSPINEKLFF
j_gene: TRBJ1-4
d_gene: .
abundance: .
v_gene: TRBV5-1

CDR3nt: TGTGCCAGCAGCGCCGGACTGTTCACCACAGATACGCAGTATTTT
CDR3aa: CASSAGLFTTDTQYF
j_gene: TRBJ2-3
d_gene: .
abundance: .
v_gene: TRBV9

CDR3nt: TGTGCCAGCAGTGTCGTACCTAATGAAAAACTGTTTTTT
CDR3aa: CASSVVPNEKLFF
j_gene: TRBJ1-4
d_gene: .
abundance: .
v_gene: TRBV6-4

CDR3nt: TGCGCCAGCAGCCAACCGGCGGAGGGGGTCTCCTACAATGAGCAGTTCTTC
CDR3aa: CASSQPAEGVSYNEQFF
j_gene: TRBJ2-1
d_gene: .
abundance: .
v_gene: TRBV4-1

CDR3nt: TGTGCCAGCAGTTTATCTTCAGGGGGCTCCCACAATGAGCAGTTCTTC
CDR3aa: CASSLSSGGSHNEQFF
j_gene: TRBJ2-1
d_gene: TRBD1
abundance: .
v_gene: TRBV27

CDR3nt: TGTGCCAGCAGCCCGGGGGCGGGGACTCCCCTAGATACGCAGTATTTT
CDR3aa: CASSPGAGTPLDTQYF
j_gene: TRBJ2-3
d_gene: .
abundance: .
v_gene: TRBV7-8

CDR3nt: TGTGCCACAGCCCTTGGGGCCTTCCAAGAGACCCAGTACTTC
CDR3aa: CATALGAFQETQYF
j_gene: TRBJ2-5
d_gene: .
abundance: .
v_gene: TRBV10-3

CDR3nt: TGTGCCAGCACCCTAGCGGTTAGCACAGATACGCAGTATTTT
CDR3aa: CASTLAVSTDTQYF
j_gene: TRBJ2-3
d_gene: TRBD2
abundance: .
v_gene: TRBV11-2

CDR3nt: TGTGCCAGCTTGGGGGAGACCCAGTACTTC
CDR3aa: CASLGETQYF
j_gene: TRBJ2-5
d_gene: .
abundance: once
v_gene: TRBV5-6

CDR3nt: TGTGCCAGCAGCCGGGACAGGGGGAAGGAGGAGCTGTTTTTT
CDR3aa: CASSRDRGKEELFF
j_gene: TRBJ2-2
d_gene: TRBD1
abundance: .
v_gene: TRBV27

CDR3nt: TGTGCCAGCAGCCCCTTGACTAGCGGAGGAGCAGATACGCAGTATTTT
CDR3aa: CASSPLTSGGADTQYF
j_gene: TRBJ2-3
d_gene: TRBD2
abundance: .
v_gene: TRBV9

CDR3nt: TGTGCCAGCAGCTCCGACTTTAGCGTTGTGAACACCGGGGAGCTGTTTTTT
CDR3aa: CASSSDFSVVNTGELFF
j_gene: TRBJ2-2
d_gene: .
abundance: .
v_gene: TRBV7-9

CDR3nt: TGTGCCAGCAGTTTAGCCGAGGACAGTTCCTACGAGCAGTACTTC
CDR3aa: CASSLAEDSSYEQYF
j_gene: TRBJ2-7
d_gene: .
abundance: .
v_gene: TRBV27

CDR3nt: TGTGCCAGCAGCCAAGGGGGGTCAGGCCAGCATTTT
CDR3aa: CASSQGGSGQHF
j_gene: TRBJ1-5
d_gene: .
abundance: .
v_gene: TRBV4-2

CDR3nt: TGTGCCAGCAGCCCCTGGGACAGAGTCTATGGCTACACCTTC
CDR3aa: CASSPWDRVYGYTF
j_gene: TRBJ1-2
d_gene: TRBD1
abundance: few
v_gene: TRBV5-5

CDR3nt: TGTGCCAGCAGCGCCGGGACGGTCTTAGACGAGCAGTACTTC
CDR3aa: CASSAGTVLDEQYF
j_gene: TRBJ2-7
d_gene: .
abundance: medium-sized
v_gene: TRBV11-2

CDR3nt: TGTGCCAGCAGTTTAGGGACCTACGAGCAGTACTTC
CDR3aa: CASSLGTYEQYF
j_gene: TRBJ2-7
d_gene: .
abundance: .
v_gene: TRBV27

CDR3nt: TGTGCCAGCAGCTTAGTGAGGGACCTTAGCACAGATACGCAGTATTTT
CDR3aa: CASSLVRDLSTDTQYF
j_gene: TRBJ2-3
d_gene: .
abundance: .
v_gene: TRBV7-9

CDR3nt: TGTGCCAGCAGCCCCCTGGGGGTTGAGGCCCAGCATTTT
CDR3aa: CASSPLGVEAQHF
j_gene: TRBJ1-5
d_gene: .
abundance: .
v_gene: TRBV5-8

CDR3nt: TGCGCCAGCAGCCAGGTTGTGACAGGGAACTACGAGCAGTACTTC
CDR3aa: CASSQVVTGNYEQYF
j_gene: TRBJ2-7
d_gene: TRBD1
abundance: .
v_gene: TRBV4-1

CDR3nt: TGTGCCTGGAGTGCTACGTCAAGGGCGATCGAGCAGTACTTC
CDR3aa: CAWSATSRAIEQYF
j_gene: TRBJ2-7
d_gene: .
abundance: .
v_gene: TRBV30

CDR3nt: TGTGCCACCAGCTTAGACAGGGGGGTCAACTATGGCTACACCTTC
CDR3aa: CATSLDRGVNYGYTF
j_gene: TRBJ1-2
d_gene: TRBD1
abundance: .
v_gene: TRBV15

CDR3nt: TGCGCCAGCAGTGAGTTGGTAGTCGGACCCCAGCATTTT
CDR3aa: CASSELVVGPQHF
j_gene: TRBJ1-5
d_gene: .
abundance: .
v_gene: TRBV10-1

CDR3nt: TGTGCCAGCAGCTTAGGGTCGGGGGACGAGCAGTACTTC
CDR3aa: CASSLGSGDEQYF
j_gene: TRBJ2-7
d_gene: .
abundance: .
v_gene: TRBV11-2

CDR3nt: TGTGCCAGCAGCCATTTAAAGTGGGGTGAGCAGTTCTTC
CDR3aa: CASSHLKWGEQFF
j_gene: TRBJ2-1
d_gene: .
abundance: few
v_gene: TRBV14

CDR3nt: TGTGCCAGCAGACTATTTGGGGGACATGAGCAGTTCTTC
CDR3aa: CASRLFGGHEQFF
j_gene: TRBJ2-1
d_gene: .
abundance: .
v_gene: TRBV27

CDR3nt: TGCGCCAGCAGCCAAGACCAGCATGGACTAGTTGGTTCCTACGAGCAGTACTTC
CDR3aa: CASSQDQHGLVGSYEQYF
j_gene: TRBJ2-7
d_gene: TRBD2
abundance: .
v_gene: TRBV4-1

CDR3nt: TGCGCCAGCAGCCAGACAGGGTCGGGGGCCTACAATGAGCAGTTCTTC
CDR3aa: CASSQTGSGAYNEQFF
j_gene: TRBJ2-1
d_gene: .
abundance: .
v_gene: TRBV5-1

CDR3nt: TGTGCCAGCAGCCTGACAGGGGCGCCTGAGGAGCAGTACTTC
CDR3aa: CASSLTGAPEEQYF
j_gene: TRBJ2-7
d_gene: TRBD1
abundance: .
v_gene: TRBV7-8

CDR3nt: TGTGCCAGCAGCTTAGGGGGAAAGAATGAAAAACTGTTTTTT
CDR3aa: CASSLGGKNEKLFF
j_gene: TRBJ1-4
d_gene: .
abundance: .
v_gene: TRBV5-6

CDR3nt: TGTGCCTACGCAGGGGTCCCCTACGAGCAGTACTTC
CDR3aa: CAYAGVPYEQYF
j_gene: TRBJ2-7
d_gene: .
abundance: .
v_gene: TRBV30

CDR3nt: TGCGCCAGCAGCCAATGGACTAGCGGGAAGGATACGCAGTATTTT
CDR3aa: CASSQWTSGKDTQYF
j_gene: TRBJ2-3
d_gene: TRBD2
abundance: .
v_gene: TRBV4-1

CDR3nt: TGTGCCAGCAGTGAAGTCGTAAACACTGAAGCTTTCTTT
CDR3aa: CASSEVVNTEAFF
j_gene: TRBJ1-1
d_gene: .
abundance: .
v_gene: TRBV6-1

CDR3nt: TGTGCCAGCAGTTTGGCCGGGTCCTACAATGAGCAGTTCTTC
CDR3aa: CASSLAGSYNEQFF
j_gene: TRBJ2-1
d_gene: .
abundance: .
v_gene: TRBV27

CDR3nt: TGCGCCAGCAGCTTGAGGCAGGGCACTGAAGCTTTCTTT
CDR3aa: CASSLRQGTEAFF
j_gene: TRBJ1-1
d_gene: .
abundance: .
v_gene: TRBV5-1

CDR3nt: TGTGCCAGCACTCAGCCGACTGACGGCTATAATTCACCCCTCCACTTT
CDR3aa: CASTQPTDGYNSPLHF
j_gene: TRBJ1-6
d_gene: .
abundance: .
v_gene: TRBV6-6

CDR3nt: TGCAGCGTTGAAGGGGCTAGCGGGAGGTACTACGAGCAGTACTTC
CDR3aa: CSVEGASGRYYEQYF
j_gene: TRBJ2-7
d_gene: TRBD2
abundance: few
v_gene: TRBV29-1

CDR3nt: TGTGCCAGCAGTTTTTGGGACAGGGGTCCCGCTGAAGCTTTCTTT
CDR3aa: CASSFWDRGPAEAFF
j_gene: TRBJ1-1
d_gene: TRBD1
abundance: .
v_gene: TRBV6-6

CDR3nt: TGTGCTAGTGGTTTGGTTCCCACCGGGACTAGCGGTGACAATGAGCAGTTCTTC
CDR3aa: CASGLVPTGTSGDNEQFF
j_gene: TRBJ2-1
d_gene: TRBD2
abundance: .
v_gene: TRBV12-5

CDR3nt: TGTGCCAGCAGCTTGACTCAAGATACGCAGTATTTT
CDR3aa: CASSLTQDTQYF
j_gene: TRBJ2-3
d_gene: .
abundance: .
v_gene: TRBV11-2

CDR3nt: TGTGCCAGCAGCACCGTCCTGAATGAAAAACTGTTTTTT
CDR3aa: CASSTVLNEKLFF
j_gene: TRBJ1-4
d_gene: .
abundance: .
v_gene: TRBV5-6

CDR3nt: TGCGCCAGCAGCCCGGGCGGGGGCCCTAATAGCAATCAGCCCCAGCATTTT
CDR3aa: CASSPGGGPNSNQPQHF
j_gene: TRBJ1-5
d_gene: .
abundance: .
v_gene: TRBV4-1

CDR3nt: TGCGCCAGCAGCCAAGAAATGGGGGCGGCTAATGAAAAACTGTTTTTT
CDR3aa: CASSQEMGAANEKLFF
j_gene: TRBJ1-4
d_gene: .
abundance: .
v_gene: TRBV4-3

CDR3nt: TGCGCCAGCAGCCAAGATCGGGACACCACGACCTACGAGCAGTACTTC
CDR3aa: CASSQDRDTTTYEQYF
j_gene: TRBJ2-7
d_gene: .
abundance: .
v_gene: TRBV4-1

CDR3nt: TGTGCCAGCAGCTACCAGGGGGCTCTATACACTGAAGCTTTCTTT
CDR3aa: CASSYQGALYTEAFF
j_gene: TRBJ1-1
d_gene: TRBD1
abundance: .
v_gene: TRBV11-2